The T cell receptor beta chain described here comes from a study of T cell repertoires in cytomegalovirus infection. TCRdb re-called the reads with MiXCR, one entry per CDR3 protein. The data contain about 440,000 distinct CDR3 sequences, approximately 30% of them seen just once; the ten biggest clones take up around 13%. This clonotype turned up a few times. Material for sequencing was PBMCs. The clonotype was recovered from a human donor in good health (CMV status not recorded). Some clones in this sample may be carry-over from other donors' samples.

Here the CDR3 reads CASRGTSGINEQFF. The CDR3 region has the DNA TGCGCCAGCAGAGGGACTAGCGGGATCAATGAGCAGTTCTTC. The V and J genes are TRBV5-1 and TRBJ2-1; 13 bases align to TRBD2. V lost 5 bases to trimming and J lost 6 bases; unmatched junction nucleotides: 2. CDR1 is SGHRS and CDR2 is YFSETQ in the germline V gene. CDR3 length equals 14 residues.